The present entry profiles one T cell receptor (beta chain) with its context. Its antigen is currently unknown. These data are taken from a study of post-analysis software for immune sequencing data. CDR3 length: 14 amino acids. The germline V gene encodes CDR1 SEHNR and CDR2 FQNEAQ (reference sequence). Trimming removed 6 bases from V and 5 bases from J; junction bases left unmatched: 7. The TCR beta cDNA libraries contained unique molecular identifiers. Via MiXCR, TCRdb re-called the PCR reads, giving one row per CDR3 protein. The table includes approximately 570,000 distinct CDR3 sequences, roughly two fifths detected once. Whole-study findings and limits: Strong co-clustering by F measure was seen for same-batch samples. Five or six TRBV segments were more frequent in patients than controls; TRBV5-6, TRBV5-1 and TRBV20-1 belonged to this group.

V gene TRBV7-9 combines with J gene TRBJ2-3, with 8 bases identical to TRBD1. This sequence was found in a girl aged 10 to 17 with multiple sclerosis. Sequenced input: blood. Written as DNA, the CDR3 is TGTGCCAGCAGTTATACCGACAGGGGAGATACGCAGTATTTT. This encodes CASSYTDRGDTQYF. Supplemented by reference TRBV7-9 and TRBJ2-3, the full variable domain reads DTGVSQNPRHKITKRGQNVTFRCDPISEHNRLYWYRQTLGQGPEFLTYFQNEAQLEKSRLLSDRFSAERPKGSFSTLEIQRTEQGDSAMYLCASSYTDRGDTQYFGPGTRLTVL.